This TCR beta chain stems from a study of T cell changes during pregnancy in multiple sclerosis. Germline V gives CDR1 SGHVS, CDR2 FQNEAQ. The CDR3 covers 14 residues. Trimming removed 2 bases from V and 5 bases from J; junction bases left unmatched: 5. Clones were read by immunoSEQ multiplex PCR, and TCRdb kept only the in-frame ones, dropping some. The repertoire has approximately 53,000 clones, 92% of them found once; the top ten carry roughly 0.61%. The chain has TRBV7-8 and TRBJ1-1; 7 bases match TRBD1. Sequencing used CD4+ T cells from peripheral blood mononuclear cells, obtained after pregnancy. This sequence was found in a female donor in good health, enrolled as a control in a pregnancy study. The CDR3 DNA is TGTGCCAGCAGCTTAAGGCCGGGACAGACTGAAGCTTTCTTT. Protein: CASSLRPGQTEAFF.